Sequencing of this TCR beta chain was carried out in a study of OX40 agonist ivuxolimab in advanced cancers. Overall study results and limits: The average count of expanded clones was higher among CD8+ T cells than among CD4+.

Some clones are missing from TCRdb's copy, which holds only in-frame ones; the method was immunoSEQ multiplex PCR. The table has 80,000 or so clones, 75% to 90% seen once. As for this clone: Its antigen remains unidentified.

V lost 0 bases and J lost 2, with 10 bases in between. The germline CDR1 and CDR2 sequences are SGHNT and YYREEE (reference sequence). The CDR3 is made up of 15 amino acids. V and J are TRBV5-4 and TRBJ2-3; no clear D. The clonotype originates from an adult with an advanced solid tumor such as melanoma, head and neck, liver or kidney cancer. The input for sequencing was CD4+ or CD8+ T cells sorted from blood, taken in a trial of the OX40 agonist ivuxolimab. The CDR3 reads CASSLEVVDTDTQYF. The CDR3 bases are TGTGCCAGCAGCTTGGAGGTGGTGGACACAGATACGCAGTATTTT. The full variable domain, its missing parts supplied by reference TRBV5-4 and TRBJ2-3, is ETGVTQSPTHLIKTRGQQVTLRCSSQSGHNTVSWYQQALGQGPQFIFQYYREEENGRGNFPPRFSGLQFPNYSSELNVNALELDDSALYLCASSLEVVDTDTQYFGPGTRLTVL.